The T cell receptor beta chain under discussion was sequenced for a study of CD8 T cells in Susac syndrome. V gave up 11 bases and J gave up 3 bases, with 14 bases separating them. The V gene's germline CDR1 is SEHNR and CDR2 FQNEAQ (reference sequence). The CDR3 is 14 amino acids. Roughly 0.45 to 1 ug RNA was reverse transcribed with random hexamers. Each CDR3 protein is one row after TCRdb ran MiXCR on the immunoSEQ multiplex PCR reads. The data hold roughly 200,000 distinct CDR3 sequences, with about 91% observed a single time. This rearrangement joins TRBV7-9 to TRBJ2-6; no reliable D call. The clonotype comes from a human donor with Susac syndrome. Sequenced input: CD4+ T cells from PBMCs. The CDR3 here is CACGASGGANVLTF. The CDR3 coding sequence is TGTGCCTGCGGCGCTTCGGGTGGGGCCAACGTCCTGACTTTC.